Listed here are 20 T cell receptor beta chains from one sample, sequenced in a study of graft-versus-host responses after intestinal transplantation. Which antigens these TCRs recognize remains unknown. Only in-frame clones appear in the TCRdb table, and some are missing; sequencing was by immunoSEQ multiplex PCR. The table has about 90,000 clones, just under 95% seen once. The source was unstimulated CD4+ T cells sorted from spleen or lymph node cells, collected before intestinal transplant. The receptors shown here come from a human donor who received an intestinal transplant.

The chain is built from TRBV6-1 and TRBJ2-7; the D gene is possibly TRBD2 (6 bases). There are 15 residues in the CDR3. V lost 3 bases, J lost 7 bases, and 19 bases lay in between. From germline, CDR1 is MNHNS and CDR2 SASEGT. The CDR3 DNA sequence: TGTGCCAGCAGTGACCGACCGGGACTCCCGGGGGAGCAGTACTTC. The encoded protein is CASSDRPGLPGEQYF.

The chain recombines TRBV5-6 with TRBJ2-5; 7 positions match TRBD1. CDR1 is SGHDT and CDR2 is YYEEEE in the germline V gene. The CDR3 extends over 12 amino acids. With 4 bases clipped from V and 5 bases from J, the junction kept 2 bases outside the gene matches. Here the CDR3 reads CASSPRGETQYF. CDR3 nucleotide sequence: TGTGCCAGCAGCCCCAGGGGGGAGACCCAGTACTTC.

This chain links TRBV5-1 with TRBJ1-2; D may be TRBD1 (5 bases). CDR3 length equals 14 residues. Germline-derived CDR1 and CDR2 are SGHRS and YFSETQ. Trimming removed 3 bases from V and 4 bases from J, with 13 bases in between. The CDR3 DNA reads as TGCGCCAGCAGCTCCGGAAGGACAATCTATGGCTACACCTTC. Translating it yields CASSSGRTIYGYTF.

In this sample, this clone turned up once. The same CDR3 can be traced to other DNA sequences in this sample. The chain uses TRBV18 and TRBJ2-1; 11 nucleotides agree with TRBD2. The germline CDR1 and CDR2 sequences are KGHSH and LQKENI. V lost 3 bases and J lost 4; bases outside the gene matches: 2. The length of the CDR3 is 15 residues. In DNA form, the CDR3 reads TGTGCCAGCTCACCTCCTAGCGGGAGGTACAATGAGCAGTTCTTC. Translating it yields CASSPPSGRYNEQFF.

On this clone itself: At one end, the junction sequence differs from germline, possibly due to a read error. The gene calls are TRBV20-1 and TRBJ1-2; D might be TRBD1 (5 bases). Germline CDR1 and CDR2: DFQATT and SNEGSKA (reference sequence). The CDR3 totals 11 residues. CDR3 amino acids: CSARGRAAFNF. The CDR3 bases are TGCAGTGCTAGGGGCAGGGCGGCCTTCAACTTC.

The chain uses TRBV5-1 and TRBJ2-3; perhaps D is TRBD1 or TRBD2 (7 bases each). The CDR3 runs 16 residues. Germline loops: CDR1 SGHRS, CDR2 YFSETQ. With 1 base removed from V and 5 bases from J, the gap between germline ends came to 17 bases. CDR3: CASSLIDREGEDTQYF. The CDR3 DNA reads TGCGCCAGCAGCTTGATAGACAGGGAGGGAGAAGATACGCAGTATTTT.

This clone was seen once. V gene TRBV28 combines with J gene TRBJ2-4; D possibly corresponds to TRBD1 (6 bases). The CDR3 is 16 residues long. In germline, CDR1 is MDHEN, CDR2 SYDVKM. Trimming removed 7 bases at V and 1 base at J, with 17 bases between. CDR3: CASTSAGTRAKNIQYF. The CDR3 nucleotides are TGTGCCAGCACCTCCGCCGGGACACGGGCCAAAAACATTCAGTACTTC.

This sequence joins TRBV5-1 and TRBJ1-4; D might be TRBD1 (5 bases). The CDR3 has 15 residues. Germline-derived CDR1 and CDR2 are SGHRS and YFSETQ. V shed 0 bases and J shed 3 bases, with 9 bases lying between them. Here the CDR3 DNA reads TGCGCCAGCAGCTTGGAGCGGGGGGCTAATGAAAAACTGTTTTTT. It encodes CASSLERGANEKLFF.

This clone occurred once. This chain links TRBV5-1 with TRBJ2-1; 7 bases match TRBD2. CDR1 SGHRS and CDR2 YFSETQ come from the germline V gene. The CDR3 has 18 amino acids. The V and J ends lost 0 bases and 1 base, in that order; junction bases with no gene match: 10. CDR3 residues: CASSLGRLAVPSYNEQFF. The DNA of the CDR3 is TGCGCCAGCAGCTTGGGCAGACTAGCAGTACCTTCCTACAATGAGCAGTTCTTC.

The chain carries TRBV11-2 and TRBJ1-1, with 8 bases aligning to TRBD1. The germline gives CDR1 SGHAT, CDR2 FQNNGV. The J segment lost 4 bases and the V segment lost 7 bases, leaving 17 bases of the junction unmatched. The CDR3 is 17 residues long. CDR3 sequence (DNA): TGTGCCAGCATTCCGACCGGGACAGGCCGCCGTGGCACTGAAGCTTTCTTT. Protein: CASIPTGTGRRGTEAFF.

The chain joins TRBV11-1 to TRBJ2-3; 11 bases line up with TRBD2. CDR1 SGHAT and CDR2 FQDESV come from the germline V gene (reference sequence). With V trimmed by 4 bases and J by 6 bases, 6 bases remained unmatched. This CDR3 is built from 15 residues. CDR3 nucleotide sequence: TGTGCCAGCAGCTCAGGGGCTAGCGGGAGGGATACGCAGTATTTT. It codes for CASSSGASGRDTQYF.

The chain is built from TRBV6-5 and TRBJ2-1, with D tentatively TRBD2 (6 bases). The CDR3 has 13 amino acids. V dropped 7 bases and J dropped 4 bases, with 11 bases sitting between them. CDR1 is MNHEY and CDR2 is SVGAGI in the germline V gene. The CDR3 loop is CASTRGSYNEQFF. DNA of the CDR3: TGTGCCAGCACCCGGGGGTCATACAATGAGCAGTTCTTC.

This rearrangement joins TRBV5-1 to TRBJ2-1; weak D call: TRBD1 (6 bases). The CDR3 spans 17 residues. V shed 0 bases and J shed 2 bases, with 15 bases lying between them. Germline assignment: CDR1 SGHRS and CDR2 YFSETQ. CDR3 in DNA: TGCGCCAGCAGCTTGGCAGGCAGGGGAGAACCCTACAATGAGCAGTTCTTC. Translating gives CASSLAGRGEPYNEQFF.

The CDR3 protein is CAWSGAIFTDTQYF. DNA for the CDR3: TGTGCCTGGAGCGGAGCAATCTTCACAGATACGCAGTATTTT. This chain joins TRBV30 and TRBJ2-3, with D unclear. The germline gives CDR1 GTSNPN, CDR2 SVGIG (reference sequence). V was trimmed by 3 bases and J by 2 bases, leaving 12 bases between them. This CDR3 region has 14 residues.

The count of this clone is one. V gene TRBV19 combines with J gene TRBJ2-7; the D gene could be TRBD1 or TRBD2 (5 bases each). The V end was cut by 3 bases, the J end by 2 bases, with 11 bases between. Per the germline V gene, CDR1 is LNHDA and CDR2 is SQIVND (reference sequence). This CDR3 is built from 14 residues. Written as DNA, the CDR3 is TGTGCCAGTAGTATCAGCCCGGGGCCCTACGAGCAGTACTTC. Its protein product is CASSISPGPYEQYF. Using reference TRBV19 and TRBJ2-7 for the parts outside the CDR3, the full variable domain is DGGITQSPKYLFRKEGQNVTLSCEQNLNHDAMYWYRQDPGQGLRLIYYSQIVNDFQKGDIAEGYSVSREKKESFPLTVTSAQKNPTAFYLCASSISPGPYEQYFGPGTRLTVT.

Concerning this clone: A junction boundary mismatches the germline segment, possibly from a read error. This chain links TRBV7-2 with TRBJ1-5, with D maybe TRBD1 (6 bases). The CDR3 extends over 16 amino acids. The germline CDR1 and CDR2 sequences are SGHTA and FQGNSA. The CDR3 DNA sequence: TGTGCCAGCAACTTAAAGGCGGGGGGGCACAATCAGCCCCAGCATTTT. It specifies CASNLKAGGHNQPQHF.

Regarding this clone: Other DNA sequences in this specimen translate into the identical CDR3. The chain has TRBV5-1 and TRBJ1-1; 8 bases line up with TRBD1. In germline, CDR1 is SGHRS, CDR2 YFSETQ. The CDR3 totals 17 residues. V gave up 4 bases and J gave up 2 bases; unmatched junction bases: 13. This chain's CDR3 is CASSPRTGRLYNTEAFF. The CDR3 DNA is TGCGCCAGCAGCCCTAGGACAGGGCGGCTTTATAACACTGAAGCTTTCTTT.

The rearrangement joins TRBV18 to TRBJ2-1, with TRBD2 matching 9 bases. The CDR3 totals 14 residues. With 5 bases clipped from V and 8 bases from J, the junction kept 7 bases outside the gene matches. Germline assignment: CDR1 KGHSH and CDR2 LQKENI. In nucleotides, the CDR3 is TGTGCCAGCTCATTCCCGGGACTAGCCCATGAGCAGTTCTTC. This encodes CASSFPGLAHEQFF.

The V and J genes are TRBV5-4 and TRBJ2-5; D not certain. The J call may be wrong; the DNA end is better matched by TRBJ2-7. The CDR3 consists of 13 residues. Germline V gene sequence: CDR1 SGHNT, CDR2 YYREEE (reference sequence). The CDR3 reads CASSIEDGYEQYF. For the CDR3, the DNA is TGTGCCAGCTCGATCGAGGACGGATACGAGCAGTACTTC.

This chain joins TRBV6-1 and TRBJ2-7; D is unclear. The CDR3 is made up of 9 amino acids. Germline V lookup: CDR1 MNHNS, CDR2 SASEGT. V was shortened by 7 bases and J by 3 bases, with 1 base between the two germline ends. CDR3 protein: CASNYEQYF. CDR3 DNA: TGTGCCAGCAACTACGAGCAGTACTTC.